This T cell receptor (beta chain) was sequenced during a study of post-analysis software for immune sequencing data (dated by TCRdb to the mid-2010s). Broadly, across the study: Recorded disease courses included relapsing-remitting, secondary progressive and progressive-relapsing multiple sclerosis, with some patients lacking subtype annotation. A subset of samples was prepared in parallel using single-end sample barcoding, then pooled and co-amplified after Illumina adapter ligation. Patient repertoires were compared against ten to eleven previously published healthy control repertoires from donors aged roughly 6 to 26 years.

Library method: PCR. Sequenced using an Illumina HiSeq 2500. Unique molecular identifiers were incorporated into TCR beta cDNA libraries to reduce PCR and sequencing biases. Per 1 to 10 million input T cells, 500,000 or so cDNA molecules were obtained, such that each molecule approximated one T cell. The same protocol used for the earlier healthy control dataset was applied to prepare and sequence the patient libraries. Within a given batch, samples were prepared together, multiplexed and sequenced on the same HiSeq lane. The paper's processing steps were these. MIGEC handled the raw barcoded reads, throwing out single-read molecular identifier groups before consensus assembly and CDR3 extraction. VDJtools was used for post-analysis of the clonotype tables, with diversity normalized by down-sampling every dataset to the smallest sample size. Repertoire overlap clustering matched CDR3 amino acid but not nucleotide sequences to correct batch-related cross-sample contamination. Using fastp trimming at Q25 and MiXCR clonotype assembly, TCRdb reanalyzed the public sequencing data and kept in-frame beta chains. Duplicate CDR3 protein sequences are folded into a single record with the most common DNA and genes. It is TCRdb's table, rather than the study itself, that gives the V and J calls and clone size. This sample comprises fewer than 850,000 distinct CDR3 sequences, about 27% of them detected only once. The biggest ten clones account for 0.5% to 0.6% of the sample.

To demonstrate the VDJtools post-analysis software, the study profiled TCR beta repertoires from the peripheral blood of about a dozen young patients with multiple sclerosis. The multiple sclerosis patients were children and adolescents between roughly 6 and 16 years of age. This clonotype has only a few counts. The specificity of this receptor is unknown. Qualities for individual bases were not recorded, and no much larger clone is one base off. The research as a whole found: The control group was slightly older than the multiple sclerosis patient group. A handful of TRBV segments, including TRBV5-6, TRBV5-1 and TRBV20-1, were significantly more frequent in patients than controls. Normalized Chao1 diversity was significantly lower in multiple sclerosis patients than controls, suggesting substantial peripheral T-cell clonal expansion. Direct clustering with F measure revealed strong co-clustering of samples prepared in the same batch, which led to a batch-effect correction.

The germline V end is reduced by 6 bases and the J end by 3 bases; junction bases left unmatched: 7. The germline V gene (reference sequence) sets CDR1 to SEHNR and CDR2 to FQNEAQ. Measured from the cysteine to the phenylalanine, the CDR3 is 14 residues long. The DNA shown is the 42-base CDR3, in frame from base 1. The sequence came from a girl between 10 and 17 years old with multiple sclerosis. Sequenced input: blood. The V and J segments used are TRBV7-9 and TRBJ2-7; 8 bases in the middle match TRBD2. In nucleotides, the sequence is TGTGCCAGCAGGGGACCCAGCGGGAGCTACGAGCAGTACTTC. Its amino acids are CASRGPSGSYEQYF.